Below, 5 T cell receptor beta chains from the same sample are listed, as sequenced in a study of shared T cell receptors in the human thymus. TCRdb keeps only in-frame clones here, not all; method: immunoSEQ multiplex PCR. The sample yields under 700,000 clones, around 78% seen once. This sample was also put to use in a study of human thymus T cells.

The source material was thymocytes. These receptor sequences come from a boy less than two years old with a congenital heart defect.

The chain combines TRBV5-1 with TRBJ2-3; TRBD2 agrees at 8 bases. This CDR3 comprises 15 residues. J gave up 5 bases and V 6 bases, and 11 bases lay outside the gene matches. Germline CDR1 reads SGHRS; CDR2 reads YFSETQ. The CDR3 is CASTYTGRAGDTQYF. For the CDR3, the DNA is TGCGCCAGCACCTATACCGGGAGGGCGGGAGATACGCAGTATTTT.

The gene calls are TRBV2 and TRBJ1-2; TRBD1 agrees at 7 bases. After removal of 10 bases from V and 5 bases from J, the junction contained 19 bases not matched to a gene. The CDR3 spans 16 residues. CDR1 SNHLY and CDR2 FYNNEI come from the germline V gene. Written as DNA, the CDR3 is TGTGCCACCATAGGCGTGGGACAGCCCCCCCGTTATGGCTACACCTTC. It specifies CATIGVGQPPRYGYTF.

The CDR3 nucleotides read TGCGCCAGCAGCCAAGTTTTCACAGGGGGCGCTGGCTACGAGCAGTACTTC. This encodes CASSQVFTGGAGYEQYF. This rearrangement joins TRBV4-1 to TRBJ2-5, with 9 bases identical to TRBD1. The J call may be mistaken, given a closer DNA end match to TRBJ2-7. Germline lookup yields CDR1 MGHRA and CDR2 YSYEKL. This CDR3 contains 17 residues.

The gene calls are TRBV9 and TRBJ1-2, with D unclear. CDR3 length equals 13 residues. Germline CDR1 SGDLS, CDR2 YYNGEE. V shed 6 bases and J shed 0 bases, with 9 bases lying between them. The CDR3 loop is CASIDEANYGYTF. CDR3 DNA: TGTGCCAGCATCGACGAGGCTAACTATGGCTACACCTTC.

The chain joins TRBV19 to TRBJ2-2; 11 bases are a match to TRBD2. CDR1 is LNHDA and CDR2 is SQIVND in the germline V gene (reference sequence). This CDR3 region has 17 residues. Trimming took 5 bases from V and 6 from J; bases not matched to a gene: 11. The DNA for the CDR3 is TGTGCCAGTAGTTTACTAGCGGGAGCGAGAGGGGCCGGGGAGCTGTTTTTT. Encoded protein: CASSLLAGARGAGELFF. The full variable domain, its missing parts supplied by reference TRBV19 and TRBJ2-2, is DGGITQSPKYLFRKEGQNVTLSCEQNLNHDAMYWYRQDPGQGLRLIYYSQIVNDFQKGDIAEGYSVSREKKESFPLTVTSAQKNPTAFYLCASSLLAGARGAGELFFGEGSRLTVL.